The 29 T cell receptor beta chains reported below all come from one sample, sequenced in a study of T cell responses to AZD1222 COVID-19 vaccine. Generated by immunoSEQ multiplex PCR, the TCRdb table keeps only in-frame clones and is missing some. The repertoire has about 170,000 clones, around 91% of them found once; the top ten carry 6% to 8%. The sample in question was peripheral blood, obtained on day 0 of AZD1222 vaccination. The origin of the receptors is an adult in good health.

This clone came up once. This rearrangement joins TRBV10-3 to TRBJ2-5; D perhaps matches TRBD1 (5 bases). Germline assignment: CDR1 ENHRY and CDR2 SYGVKD. The CDR3 is made up of 13 amino acids. Trimming cost V 10 bases and J 5 bases, with 17 bases left between them. The CDR3 bases are TGTGCCAATGGCGCACAGGTCTGGGAGACCCAGTACTTC. This encodes CANGAQVWETQYF.

The CDR3 protein is CASSPTFRDPGGQYV. In nucleotides, the CDR3 is TGTGCCAGCAGCCCCACCTTCCGGGACCCAGGGGGGCAGTACGTC. The chain recombines TRBV11-2 with TRBJ2-7; TRBD1 matches at 7 bases. Germline CDR1 SGHAT, CDR2 FQNNGV. The CDR3 is 15 amino acids. With V trimmed by 5 bases and J by 9 bases, 16 bases remained unmatched.

CDR3 coding DNA: TGTGCCAGCAGCGTAGGAGCTTCCCGGGGACCTGGTTCACCCCTCCACTTT. Translation: CASSVGASRGPGSPLHF. The chain links TRBV9 to TRBJ1-6; perhaps TRBD1 as D (5 bases). In germline, CDR1 is SGDLS, CDR2 YYNGEE. The V gene lost 0 bases and the J gene lost 9 bases, with 19 bases spanning the gap. The length of the CDR3 is 17 residues. Supplemented by reference TRBV9 and TRBJ1-6, the full variable domain reads DSGVTQTPKHLITATGQRVTLRCSPRSGDLSVYWYQQSLDQGLQFLIQYYNGEERAKGNILERFSAQQFPDLHSELNLSSLELGDSALYFCASSVGASRGPGSPLHFGNGTRLTVT.

This sequence joins TRBV4-1 and TRBJ2-1; 14 positions match TRBD2. The CDR3 is 15 residues long. Germline V gene lookup returns CDR1 MGHRA and CDR2 YSYEKL. V was clipped by 8 bases and J by 5 bases; unmatched bases: 5. The CDR3 loop reads CASRQGLAGDNEQFF. Here the CDR3 DNA reads TGCGCCAGCCGGCAGGGACTAGCGGGGGACAATGAGCAGTTCTTC.

CDR3 residues: CASSQGPGQDYTIYF. CDR3 bases: TGCGCCAGCAGCCAGGGACCGGGACAGGATTACACCATATATTTT. The V and J genes are TRBV4-3 and TRBJ1-3; 8 bases match TRBD1. Losses at the gene ends were 3 bases for V and 8 bases for J; bases not matched to a gene: 9. Germline V gene sequence: CDR1 LGHNA, CDR2 YSLEER. The CDR3 consists of 15 residues.

In this sample, this clone turned up once. The rearrangement links TRBV5-1 to TRBJ1-2, with TRBD1 as a possible D gene (5 bases). V was clipped by 2 bases and J by 6 bases, with 17 bases between them. The CDR3 runs to 15 residues. Germline V CDR1 and CDR2: SGHRS, YFSETQ. The CDR3 sequence is CASSFQGNGIDGYTF. The CDR3 region has the DNA TGCGCCAGCAGCTTCCAGGGAAATGGAATCGATGGCTACACCTTC. Looking up the rest from reference TRBV5-1 and TRBJ1-2 gives the full variable domain: KAGVTQTPRYLIKTRGQQVTLSCSPISGHRSVSWYQQTPGQGLQFLFEYFSETQRNKGNFPGRFSGRQFSNSRSEMNVSTLELGDSALYLCASSFQGNGIDGYTFGSGTRLTVV.

This chain uses TRBV2 with TRBJ2-7, with D possibly TRBD1 on 6 matching bases. The CDR3 extends over 14 amino acids. Germline V gives CDR1 SNHLY, CDR2 FYNNEI. Trimming left V 6 bases short and J 2 bases short, with 14 bases between. CDR3 DNA sequence: TGTGCCAGCAGAGCGGACAGCCACACCTACGAGCAGTACTTC. It encodes CASRADSHTYEQYF.

The chain has TRBV12-3 or TRBV12-4 and TRBJ2-7; 7 positions match TRBD1. This CDR3 has 12 amino acids. The J segment lost 7 bases and the V segment lost 6 bases, leaving 6 bases of the junction unmatched. The CDR3 is CASSWTGGEQYF. Here the CDR3 DNA reads TGTGCCAGCAGCTGGACAGGAGGAGAGCAGTACTTC.

The rearrangement joins TRBV10-3 to TRBJ1-2, with 7 bases aligning to TRBD1. The V and J ends lost 0 bases and 6 bases, in that order; junction bases with no gene match: 7. Looked up from germline, CDR1 is ENHRY and CDR2 is SYGVKD. The CDR3 is made up of 15 amino acids. The CDR3 DNA sequence: TGTGCCATCAGTGAGTCCCAGGGGGGTGGCCATGGCTACACCTTC. Its translation is CAISESQGGGHGYTF.

The chain recombines TRBV7-2 with TRBJ1-1, with a weak D call TRBD1 (6 bases). Germline-derived CDR1 and CDR2 are SGHTA and FQGNSA. Trimming left V 1 base short and J 10 bases short, with 13 bases between. The CDR3 spans 13 residues. CDR3 DNA: TGTGCCAGCAGCTTAGAAAGGGGGGCAATAGCTTTCTTT. This sequence encodes CASSLERGAIAFF.

This sequence joins TRBV19 and TRBJ1-1; D is perhaps TRBD1 (6 bases). The CDR3 loop spans 14 amino acids. V was pared by 3 bases and J by 0 bases, with 8 bases between. Germline V gene lookup returns CDR1 LNHDA and CDR2 SQIVND (reference sequence). CDR3 in amino acids: CASSMDSMNTEAFF. DNA for the CDR3: TGTGCCAGTAGTATGGACAGCATGAACACTGAAGCTTTCTTT. The whole variable domain, filled in from reference TRBV19 and TRBJ1-1, reads DGGITQSPKYLFRKEGQNVTLSCEQNLNHDAMYWYRQDPGQGLRLIYYSQIVNDFQKGDIAEGYSVSREKKESFPLTVTSAQKNPTAFYLCASSMDSMNTEAFFGQGTRLTVV.

The chain combines TRBV28 with TRBJ2-7; D unclear. V was clipped by 6 bases and J by 6 bases, with 18 bases between them. CDR3 length: 14 residues. Germline V gene lookup returns CDR1 MDHEN and CDR2 SYDVKM. Here the CDR3 DNA reads TGTGCCAGCAGCCCAGACCGGCCGGTAGCCGAGCAGTACTTC. Protein sequence: CASSPDRPVAEQYF.

The genes are TRBV10-2 and TRBJ1-1, with 8 positions matching TRBD1. The CDR3 is made up of 13 amino acids. Germline CDR1 reads WSHSY; CDR2 reads SAAADI. V shed 5 bases and J 6 bases; nucleotides not matched to a gene: 5. Here the CDR3 DNA reads TGCGCCAGCAGTCTGACAGGGGTCTCTGAAGCTTTCTTT. Amino acids: CASSLTGVSEAFF.

This clone has a single count. This chain joins TRBV4-3 and TRBJ2-7; D uncertain. Germline V gene lookup returns CDR1 LGHNA and CDR2 YSLEER. CDR3 length: 16 residues. V lost 1 base, J lost 2 bases, and 15 bases lay in between. The CDR3 bases are TGCGCCAGCAGCCAAGGGGTCAATAGGATCCCCTACGAGCAGTACTTC. Protein: CASSQGVNRIPYEQYF.

The rearrangement uses TRBV6-5 and TRBJ1-5; no clear D. There are 12 residues in the CDR3. Per the germline V gene, CDR1 is MNHEY and CDR2 is SVGAGI. Trimming pared 6 bases from V and 8 bases from J, leaving 11 bases between. CDR3: CASSPGGKPQHF. CDR3 nucleotides: TGTGCCAGCAGCCCAGGAGGAAAGCCCCAGCATTTT.

The chain combines TRBV5-1 with TRBJ2-5, with no clear D. The germline V and J ends were trimmed by 0 bases and 0 bases, with 6 bases remaining between them. This CDR3 is built from 14 residues. CDR1 is SGHRS, CDR2 YFSETQ, per germline. The CDR3 sequence: CASSLAADQETQYF. CDR3 nucleotide sequence: TGCGCCAGCAGCTTGGCTGCAGACCAAGAGACCCAGTACTTC.

This clone was observed once. The chain combines TRBV5-6 with TRBJ2-7, with no clear D. The CDR3 totals 14 residues. The V end lost 4 bases, the J end lost 7 bases, and 18 bases lay between the germline ends. Germline V CDR1 and CDR2: SGHDT, YYEEEE. CDR3 sequence (DNA): TGTGCCAGCAGCCTGAGCTGCGGCCTGGGGGAGCAGTACGTC. It codes for CASSLSCGLGEQYV.

The CDR3 here is CASSLGQGDEQFF. The CDR3 DNA reads TGTGCCAGCAGTTTAGGACAGGGTGATGAGCAGTTCTTC. The rearrangement joins TRBV27 to TRBJ2-1; 8 bases match TRBD1. V lost 2 bases, J lost 8 bases, and 2 bases stayed unmatched. Germline CDR1 and CDR2: MNHEY and SMNVEV (reference sequence). This CDR3 comprises 13 residues.

This sequence joins TRBV14 and TRBJ2-7; maybe TRBD1 (6 bases). Germline V CDR1 and CDR2: SGHDN, FVKESK. V gave up 1 base and J gave up 4 bases, with 14 bases separating them. This CDR3 is built from 15 residues. In nucleotides, the CDR3 is TGTGCCAGCAGCCAAGGGGCAACAGGGATTTACGAGCAGTACTTC. Its translation is CASSQGATGIYEQYF.

V and J are TRBV6-5 and TRBJ1-2; D ambiguous. CDR3 length: 14 amino acids. V lost 0 bases and J 5 bases, leaving 10 bases between the germline ends. In germline, CDR1 is MNHEY, CDR2 SVGAGI. CDR3 DNA sequence: TGTGCCAGCAGTTACTCGACGGCGCCGTATGGCTACACCTTC. It is translated as CASSYSTAPYGYTF.

The chain employs TRBV4-1 and TRBJ2-3, with 13 positions matching TRBD2. The CDR3 is 17 amino acids. The J segment lost 3 bases and the V segment lost 4 bases, leaving 7 bases of the junction unmatched. Germline CDR1 is MGHRA and CDR2 is YSYEKL. CDR3 residues: CASSLPGTSGVTDTQYF. The CDR3, as DNA: TGCGCCAGCAGCCTCCCCGGGACTAGCGGGGTGACAGATACGCAGTATTTT.

The V call is TRBV3-1 (or the pseudogene TRBV3-2), the J call TRBJ1-1; D is possibly TRBD1 (5 bases). This CDR3 has 14 residues. Trimming took off 0 bases at V and 2 bases at J, with 7 bases between the two ends. CDR1 LGHDT and CDR2 YNNKEL come from the germline V gene (reference sequence). The CDR3 spells CASSQDRANTEAFF. The CDR3 coding sequence is TGTGCCAGCAGCCAAGACAGGGCTAACACTGAAGCTTTCTTT.

The chain has TRBV7-9 and TRBJ2-7; possibly TRBD2 for D (6 bases). The CDR3 is 12 amino acids. V was shortened by 9 bases and J by 3 bases, with 12 bases between the two germline ends. CDR1 and CDR2 (germline): SEHNR, FQNEAQ (reference sequence). This CDR3 reads CASRGDLYEQYF. The CDR3 nucleotides read TGTGCCAGTCGCGGGGACCTCTACGAGCAGTACTTC.

The chain has TRBV6-1 and TRBJ1-2; D ambiguous. This CDR3 spans 17 amino acids. V was shortened by 0 bases and J by 0 bases, with 14 bases between the two germline ends. Germline CDR1 is MNHNS and CDR2 is SASEGT. DNA for the CDR3: TGTGCCAGCAGTGAAGCGCTGGCAGCCCAAGCTAACTATGGCTACACCTTC. Translation: CASSEALAAQANYGYTF.

This clone was seen just once. The V gene is TRBV3-1 (or the pseudogene TRBV3-2), the J gene TRBJ1-1, with 8 bases aligning to TRBD1. The germline V gene encodes CDR1 LGHDT and CDR2 YNNKEL (reference sequence). Trimming took 2 bases from V and 1 from J; bases not matched to a gene: 6. CDR3 length: 16 residues. CDR3 residues: CASSQHTDRANTEAFF. The DNA of the CDR3 is TGTGCCAGCAGCCAACACACGGACAGGGCGAACACTGAAGCTTTCTTT.

The chain joins TRBV10-3 to TRBJ1-5; possibly TRBD1 for D (6 bases). The CDR3 contains 12 residues. Deletions cut 8 bases from V and 4 bases from J, with 9 bases between. Germline V gene data show CDR1 as ENHRY and CDR2 as SYGVKD. As DNA, the CDR3 is TGTGCCATCGCAGGGACAAATCAGCCCCAGCATTTT. It yields the protein CAIAGTNQPQHF.

The V and J genes are TRBV6-2 or TRBV6-3 and TRBJ1-1; D gene unclear. CDR3 size: 12 residues. The ends were cut back, 0 bases at V and 3 bases at J, with 2 bases in the middle. Germline-derived CDR1 and CDR2 are MNHEY and SVGEGT. The CDR3 region is CASSYSHTEAFF. The CDR3 nucleotides read TGTGCCAGCAGTTACTCTCACACTGAAGCTTTCTTT.

The chain links TRBV5-4 to TRBJ2-3, with a tentative D call TRBD2 (6 bases). The CDR3 extends over 14 amino acids. Germline V CDR1 and CDR2: SGHNT, YYREEE (reference sequence). The germline V and J ends were trimmed by 3 bases and 4 bases, with 12 bases remaining between them. The CDR3 DNA is TGTGCCAGCAGCTGGGACTCAATGCCAGATACGCAGTATTTT. It specifies CASSWDSMPDTQYF.

The rearrangement links TRBV10-3 to TRBJ1-5; a possible D gene is TRBD1 (5 bases). The ends were cut back, 0 bases at V and 3 bases at J, with 9 bases in the middle. Germline V gives CDR1 ENHRY, CDR2 SYGVKD. The CDR3 is made up of 15 amino acids. The CDR3 coding sequence is TGTGCCATCAGTGAGTCTCTGGGGGACAATCAGCCCCAGCATTTT. Its protein is CAISESLGDNQPQHF.